The 25 T cell receptor beta chains below were found in one sample sequenced in a study of T cell responses to AZD1222 COVID-19 vaccine. This table comes from immunoSEQ multiplex PCR, and its TCRdb copy is limited to in-frame clones, with some not included. Here the sample spans approximately 110,000 clones, about 92% being singletons. The source was peripheral blood, collected 28 days after the second AZD1222 dose. The receptors shown here come from an adult who received the AZD1222 COVID-19 vaccine.

By share, this clone ranks as medium-sized (0.01 to 0.1%). The chain uses TRBV7-6 and TRBJ2-5; maybe TRBD1 (6 bases). The germline V and J ends were trimmed by 5 bases and 5 bases, with 24 bases remaining between them. Looked up from germline, CDR1 is SGHVS and CDR2 is FNYEAQ. The CDR3 is made up of 17 amino acids. The CDR3 sequence is CASSPNPAAGAGETQYF. As DNA, the CDR3 is TGTGCCAGCAGCCCGAACCCGGCGGCAGGGGCCGGGGAGACCCAGTACTTC.

In nucleotides, the CDR3 is TGTGCCAGCAGCCTCCTAGCGGAGAGCTCCTACGAGCAGTACTTC. Residues: CASSLLAESSYEQYF. The J gene is TRBJ2-7, the V gene TRBV27, with TRBD2 matching 7 bases. CDR3 length: 15 amino acids. Germline lookup yields CDR1 MNHEY and CDR2 SMNVEV (reference sequence). Trimming cost V 6 bases and J 0 bases; bases outside gene matches: 8.

This clone was seen just once. The chain recombines TRBV6-1 with TRBJ2-2, with D possibly TRBD1 on 6 matching bases. CDR3 length equals 17 residues. V was cut by 0 bases and J by 1 base, with 12 bases left in between. Germline lookup yields CDR1 MNHNS and CDR2 SASEGT. In DNA, the CDR3 is TGTGCCAGCAGTGAAGCATGGACAGTGAAGAACACCGGGGAGCTGTTTTTT. Translated, it gives CASSEAWTVKNTGELFF.

V and J are TRBV6-5 and TRBJ2-1; unclear D gene. V was pared by 2 bases and J by 0 bases, with 11 bases between. The CDR3 consists of 16 residues. The germline V gene has CDR1 MNHEY and CDR2 SVGAGI. CDR3 sequence: CASSYGVGRSYNEQFF. The CDR3 DNA reads TGTGCCAGCAGTTACGGGGTGGGCCGCTCCTACAATGAGCAGTTCTTC.

The rearrangement joins TRBV6-5 to TRBJ2-1, with 8 bases identical to TRBD1. This CDR3 is 16 amino acids long. Germline lookup yields CDR1 MNHEY and CDR2 SVGAGI. Trimming at V came to 0 bases and at J to 10 bases, leaving 11 bases not matched to a gene. CDR3 in DNA: TGTGCCAGCAGTTACTCAACAGGGACAGGCGTGGGGGAGCAGTTCTTC. It is translated as CASSYSTGTGVGEQFF.

The rearrangement links TRBV28 to TRBJ1-1, with D perhaps matching TRBD1 (5 bases). V was clipped by 5 bases and J by 8 bases, with 18 bases between them. Per the germline V gene, CDR1 is MDHEN and CDR2 is SYDVKM. This CDR3 contains 14 residues. CDR3 in amino acids: CASSLKAGGAEAFF. In nucleotides, the CDR3 is TGTGCCAGCAGTCTCAAGGCAGGTGGGGCAGAAGCTTTCTTT.

The rearrangement joins TRBV7-2 to TRBJ1-2; 11 nucleotides line up with TRBD1. CDR1 is SGHTA and CDR2 is FQGNSA in the germline V gene. The CDR3 has 15 residues. Germline trimming cut 5 bases from V and 1 base from J; bases unmatched to any gene: 3. The CDR3 coding sequence is TGTGCCAGCAGCACTGGGACAGGGGGTAACTATGGCTACACCTTC. Residues: CASSTGTGGNYGYTF. Full variable domain (remainder filled in from reference TRBV7-2 and TRBJ1-2): GAGVSQSPSNKVTEKGKDVELRCDPISGHTALYWYRQSLGQGLEFLIYFQGNSAPDKSGLPSDRFSAERTGGSVSTLTIQRTQQEDSAVYLCASSTGTGGNYGYTFGSGTRLTVV.

Written as DNA, the CDR3 is TGTGCCAGCACCCTGGGGGCAGGCACTGAAGCTTTCTTT. Its protein is CASTLGAGTEAFF. V and J are TRBV6-5 and TRBJ1-1; D may be TRBD1 (6 bases). V shed 7 bases and J shed 4 bases, with 13 bases lying between them. The CDR3 consists of 13 residues. Germline lookup yields CDR1 MNHEY and CDR2 SVGAGI.

The chain has TRBV3-1 (or the pseudogene TRBV3-2) and TRBJ2-1, with D uncertain. V was cut by 4 bases and J by 4 bases, with 14 bases left in between. The CDR3 length is 15 residues. Per the germline V gene, CDR1 is LGHDT and CDR2 is YNNKEL (reference sequence). The CDR3 protein is CASSREWTLYNEQFF. The CDR3 DNA reads as TGTGCCAGCAGCCGAGAGTGGACGTTATACAATGAGCAGTTCTTC.

The CDR3 sequence is CASRSGTSGGEQYF. The CDR3 DNA follows: TGTGCCAGCAGATCCGGGACTAGCGGGGGCGAGCAGTACTTC. The rearrangement uses TRBV6-5 and TRBJ2-7; 14 nucleotides align to TRBD2. The CDR3 contains 14 residues. The V gene end was trimmed by 6 bases and the J gene end by 6 bases; junction bases not matched to a gene: 4. CDR1 is MNHEY, CDR2 SVGAGI, per germline.

The chain uses TRBV11-2 and TRBJ1-1; perhaps TRBD1 as D (5 bases). V lost 1 base, J lost 0 bases, and 9 bases lay in between. Germline V gene data show CDR1 as SGHAT and CDR2 as FQNNGV. CDR3 length: 15 residues. The CDR3 here is CASSLAGPMNTEAFF. The CDR3 bases are TGTGCCAGCAGCTTAGCGGGGCCGATGAACACTGAAGCTTTCTTT.

The chain couples TRBV7-2 to TRBJ2-2; D tentatively reads TRBD1 or TRBD2 (5 bases each). Trimming shortened V by 5 bases and J by 1 base, and 17 bases separated the two germline ends. Germline values: CDR1 SGHTA, CDR2 FQGNSA. The length of the CDR3 is 17 residues. CDR3 nucleotides: TGTGCCAGCAGCCCCCCTCGGGGCCAACAGAACACCGGGGAGCTGTTTTTT. This codes for CASSPPRGQQNTGELFF.

This chain joins TRBV7-9 and TRBJ2-7, with D perhaps matching TRBD2 (5 bases). Germline CDR1 and CDR2: SEHNR and FQNEAQ (reference sequence). The CDR3 covers 14 residues. Deletions cut 9 bases from V and 7 bases from J, with 22 bases between. CDR3 nucleotide sequence: TGTGCCAGTTCGACCGCCTCTTCCACTAGGGAGCAGTACTTC. Translation: CASSTASSTREQYF. The complete variable domain, with remaining parts taken from reference TRBV7-9 and TRBJ2-7, reads DTGVSQNPRHKITKRGQNVTFRCDPISEHNRLYWYRQTLGQGPEFLTYFQNEAQLEKSRLLSDRFSAERPKGSFSTLEIQRTEQGDSAMYLCASSTASSTREQYFGPGTRLTVT.

The genes are TRBV13 and TRBJ1-4; no clear D. V shed 3 bases and J shed 5 bases, with 4 bases lying between them. Germline V gene sequence: CDR1 PRHDT, CDR2 FYEKMQ (reference sequence). The CDR3 runs to 12 residues. For the CDR3, the DNA is TGTGCCAGCAGCTTCCAGAATGAAAAACTGTTTTTT. Its protein is CASSFQNEKLFF.

This rearrangement joins TRBV7-6 to TRBJ2-3; possibly TRBD1 for D (5 bases). The CDR3 length is 16 residues. Per the germline V gene, CDR1 is SGHVS and CDR2 is FNYEAQ. Trimming removed 4 bases from V and 2 bases from J, with 16 bases in between. Here the CDR3 reads CASSSQGFLNTDTQYF. The CDR3 DNA sequence: TGTGCCAGCAGCTCTCAGGGATTCCTAAACACAGATACGCAGTATTTT.

This clone was counted a few times. This chain uses TRBV27 with TRBJ2-7, with D unclear. The CDR3 runs 14 residues. Germline V gene data show CDR1 as MNHEY and CDR2 as SMNVEV (reference sequence). Trimming took off 0 bases at V and 2 bases at J, with 8 bases between the two ends. The CDR3 DNA reads as TGTGCCAGCAGTTTATCGGCACGTACCTACGAGCAGTACTTC. This translates into CASSLSARTYEQYF.

The chain combines TRBV6-5 with TRBJ1-1; possible D gene TRBD1, 6 bases. The length of the CDR3 is 13 residues. Germline V gene data show CDR1 as MNHEY and CDR2 as SVGAGI. With 7 bases removed from V and 5 bases from J, the gap between germline ends came to 14 bases. DNA for the CDR3: TGTGCCAGCACTATCACCGGGACAACTGAAGCTTTCTTT. Residues: CASTITGTTEAFF.

The chain carries TRBV18 and TRBJ1-2, with 7 bases matching TRBD1. CDR1 and CDR2 (germline): KGHSH, LQKENI. Trimming at V came to 3 bases and at J to 0 bases, leaving 7 bases not matched to a gene. This CDR3 has 16 amino acids. The CDR3 region has the DNA TGTGCCAGCTCACCTATTACAGGGGAACCTAACTATGGCTACACCTTC. As protein: CASSPITGEPNYGYTF. Full variable domain (remainder filled in from reference TRBV18 and TRBJ1-2): NAGVMQNPRHLVRRRGQEARLRCSPMKGHSHVYWYRQLPEEGLKFMVYLQKENIIDESGMPKERFSAEFPKEGPSILRIQQVVRGDSAAYFCASSPITGEPNYGYTFGSGTRLTVV.

The genes are TRBV15 and TRBJ2-7, with 7 bases matching TRBD1. V was pared by 0 bases and J by 0 bases, with 2 bases of the junction left unmatched. The germline CDR1 and CDR2 sequences are LNHNV and YYDKDF (reference sequence). The CDR3 is made up of 15 amino acids. In DNA, the CDR3 is TGTGCCACCAGCAGAGACCGGGACAGCTCCTACGAGCAGTACTTC. This translates into CATSRDRDSSYEQYF.

V is TRBV19 and J is TRBJ2-1; TRBD2 agrees at 9 bases. The CDR3 sequence is 13 residues long. Germline V gives CDR1 LNHDA, CDR2 SQIVND (reference sequence). With V trimmed by 5 bases and J by 8 bases, 4 bases remained unmatched. CDR3 protein: CASSRTSADEQFF. The CDR3 nucleotides are TGTGCCAGTAGTCGGACTAGCGCCGATGAGCAGTTCTTC.

V gene TRBV18 combines with J gene TRBJ1-1; TRBD1 is a possible D gene (6 bases). V lost 4 bases, J lost 2 bases, and 8 bases lay in between. CDR3 length equals 13 residues. CDR1 is KGHSH, CDR2 LQKENI, per germline. This CDR3 is CASSQTGNTEAFF. The CDR3 DNA follows: TGTGCCAGCTCACAGACAGGAAACACTGAAGCTTTCTTT.

The chain employs TRBV7-9 and TRBJ1-2, with a weak D call TRBD1 (5 bases). Trimming left V 5 bases short and J 8 bases short, with 18 bases between. The CDR3 sequence is 14 residues long. Germline V gene data show CDR1 as SEHNR and CDR2 as FQNEAQ (reference sequence). The CDR3 loop reads CASSPPGLRSGYTF. CDR3 nucleotide sequence: TGTGCCAGCAGCCCGCCGGGACTGCGATCGGGCTACACCTTC.

The rearrangement joins TRBV27 to TRBJ1-2; 7 bases map to TRBD1. The CDR3 is made up of 14 amino acids. J was trimmed by 0 bases and V by 2 bases; bases with no gene match: 0. In germline, CDR1 is MNHEY, CDR2 SMNVEV (reference sequence). DNA of the CDR3: TGTGCCAGCAGTTTACAGGGGGCTAACTATGGCTACACCTTC. Its translation: CASSLQGANYGYTF.

The chain carries TRBV12-3 or TRBV12-4 and TRBJ1-2; D call uncertain. V was pared by 3 bases and J by 8 bases, with 10 bases between. The CDR3 extends over 12 amino acids. The CDR3: CASSFSPRGYTF. CDR3 DNA sequence: TGTGCCAGCAGTTTTTCCCCGAGGGGCTACACCTTC.

The chain links TRBV18 to TRBJ1-4; D ambiguous. CDR3 length: 17 amino acids. Trimming took 2 bases from V and 0 from J, leaving 13 bases between them. Germline CDR1 and CDR2: KGHSH and LQKENI. The CDR3 region is CASSPTFFVATNEKLFF. In DNA form, the CDR3 reads TGTGCCAGCTCACCAACCTTTTTTGTAGCAACTAATGAAAAACTGTTTTTT.